This entry lists 19 T cell receptor beta chains sequenced from one sample in a study of cytomegalovirus exposure and HLA in healthy donors. A multiplex PCR was run with 60 Vbeta primers and 13 Jbeta primers. The table came from immunoSEQ multiplex PCR; TCRdb's copy has only in-frame clones and leaves some out. The repertoire includes 150,000 to 200,000 clones, 75% to 90% of them detected once, and roughly 1.9% sits in the top ten. Sequencing was carried out using PBMCs. The receptors here all came from a human donor in good health.

The rearrangement joins TRBV5-3 to TRBJ2-5; the D is unclear. TRBV5-3 is sorted into the ORF group, with uncertain function. V shed 3 bases and J shed 5 bases, with 14 bases lying between them. The CDR3 contains 14 residues. The DNA for the CDR3 is TGTGCCAGAAGCTGTCCAACAAAGGAGGAGACCCAGTACTTC. It encodes CARSCPTKEETQYF.

The genes are TRBV5-5 and TRBJ1-4; D is possibly TRBD1 (5 bases). V lost 4 bases and J 0 bases, leaving 7 bases between the germline ends. The CDR3 runs 14 residues. CDR1 and CDR2 (germline): SGHKS, YYEKEE (reference sequence). The DNA of the CDR3 is TGTGCCAGCAGCGACAGAGCAACTAATGAAAAACTGTTTTTT. Its translation: CASSDRATNEKLFF.

The V gene is TRBV18, the J gene TRBJ1-5; 8 nucleotides align to TRBD1. Germline lookup yields CDR1 KGHSH and CDR2 LQKENI. V lost 5 bases and J lost 0; bases outside the gene matches: 3. This CDR3 contains 15 residues. Here the CDR3 reads CASSRTGRSNQPQHF. The CDR3 DNA reads TGTGCCAGCTCAAGGACAGGGCGTAGCAATCAGCCCCAGCATTTT. Drawing the rest from reference TRBV18 and TRBJ1-5, the complete variable domain is NAGVMQNPRHLVRRRGQEARLRCSPMKGHSHVYWYRQLPEEGLKFMVYLQKENIIDESGMPKERFSAEFPKEGPSILRIQQVVRGDSAAYFCASSRTGRSNQPQHFGDGTRLSIL.

The gene calls are TRBV29-1 and TRBJ1-4; TRBD1 agrees at 7 bases. CDR1 and CDR2 (germline): SQVTM, ANQGSEA. The trim removed 7 bases at V and 7 bases at J, leaving 6 bases unmatched. The CDR3 is 12 residues long. The CDR3 spells CSAQTGSEKLFF. The DNA for the CDR3 is TGCAGCGCTCAGACAGGGAGTGAAAAACTGTTTTTT.

The chain uses TRBV11-2 and TRBJ2-2; 8 bases align to TRBD2. V lost 5 bases, J lost 5 bases, and 10 bases stayed unmatched. CDR3 size: 16 residues. The germline V gene has CDR1 SGHAT and CDR2 FQNNGV. The CDR3 is CASSRLAGSPTGELFF. DNA of the CDR3: TGTGCCAGCAGCCGTTTAGCGGGATCTCCGACCGGGGAGCTGTTTTTT.

This CDR3 is CASGMTSEGAFF. In nucleotides, the CDR3 is TGTGCCAGCGGCATGACTAGCGAAGGTGCGTTCTTC. V usage is TRBV6-6 and J usage is TRBJ2-1; the match to TRBD2 covers 8 bases. Losses at the gene ends were 8 bases for V and 15 bases for J; bases not matched to a gene: 12. Germline-derived CDR1 and CDR2 are MNHNY and SVGAGI (reference sequence). The CDR3 has 12 residues.

The CDR3 region is CASSQEWVTGGFGYTF. CDR3 nucleotides: TGCGCCAGCAGCCAAGAGTGGGTAACAGGGGGTTTCGGCTACACCTTC. This chain joins TRBV4-3 and TRBJ1-2, with 8 nucleotides matching TRBD1. The CDR3 contains 16 residues. Trimming cost V 0 bases and J 8 bases; bases outside gene matches: 11. Germline V gene lookup returns CDR1 LGHNA and CDR2 YSLEER.

This clone appeared once. The chain uses TRBV5-6 and TRBJ2-7; D is possibly TRBD1 (5 bases). Deletions cut 1 base from V and 3 bases from J, with 8 bases between. The CDR3 runs to 13 residues. Germline assignment: CDR1 SGHDT and CDR2 YYEEEE. CDR3 nucleotides: TGTGCCAGCAGCTTGACTGACAGCTACGAGCAGTACTTC. Protein sequence: CASSLTDSYEQYF. The whole variable domain, filled in from reference TRBV5-6 and TRBJ2-7, reads DAGVTQSPTHLIKTRGQQVTLRCSPKSGHDTVSWYQQALGQGPQFIFQYYEEEERQRGNFPDRFSGHQFPNYSSELNVNALLLGDSALYLCASSLTDSYEQYFGPGTRLTVT.

The chain carries TRBV6-5 and TRBJ1-6; 9 bases match TRBD1. CDR3 size: 15 residues. CDR1 MNHEY and CDR2 SVGAGI come from the germline V gene. V was clipped by 0 bases and J by 10 bases; unmatched bases: 4. The CDR3 spells CASSYSTGGRSPLHF. Written as DNA, the CDR3 is TGTGCCAGCAGTTACTCGACAGGGGGAAGGTCACCCCTCCACTTT.

This clone was counted once. This rearrangement joins TRBV18 to TRBJ2-7; 9 bases fit TRBD1. The CDR3 extends over 14 amino acids. The V segment lost 6 bases and the J segment 0 bases; nucleotides outside the gene matches: 3. The germline CDR1 and CDR2 sequences are KGHSH and LQKENI. The CDR3 nucleotides are TGTGCCAGCTCCGGGACAGGGATCTCCTACGAGCAGTACTTC. The encoded protein is CASSGTGISYEQYF.

The chain uses TRBV6-5 and TRBJ1-2, with 8 bases identical to TRBD1. Germline V gives CDR1 MNHEY, CDR2 SVGAGI. V lost 7 bases, J lost 4 bases, and 8 bases stayed unmatched. This CDR3 region has 14 residues. The CDR3 bases are TGTGCCAGCACCCTGACAGGGGATCGCTATGGCTACACCTTC. Amino acid sequence: CASTLTGDRYGYTF.

This clone showed up just a few times. This rearrangement joins TRBV4-2 to TRBJ1-4; D is perhaps TRBD1 (5 bases). V was clipped by 1 base and J by 0 bases, with 9 bases between them. Germline V gives CDR1 LGHNA, CDR2 YNFKEQ. CDR3 length equals 16 residues. Here the CDR3 reads CASSQGLGATNEKLFF. CDR3 bases: TGTGCCAGCAGCCAAGGGCTAGGGGCAACTAATGAAAAACTGTTTTTT.

The V and J genes are TRBV6-5 and TRBJ1-4, with D perhaps TRBD1 (5 bases). The V gene lost 6 bases and the J gene lost 8 bases, with 13 bases spanning the gap. The CDR3 runs to 13 residues. Germline V lookup: CDR1 MNHEY, CDR2 SVGAGI. The CDR3 DNA reads TGTGCCAGCAGGACAGCCGTCGGCGAAAAACTGTTTTTT. Translated, it gives CASRTAVGEKLFF.

V is TRBV7-8 and J is TRBJ2-5, with TRBD1 matching 9 bases. V was clipped by 0 bases and J by 5 bases; unmatched bases: 7. The CDR3 loop spans 16 amino acids. Germline V gives CDR1 SGHVS, CDR2 FQNEAQ. The chain's CDR3 is CASSLAGQGVRETQYF. The CDR3 DNA sequence: TGTGCCAGCAGCTTAGCGGGACAGGGAGTGAGGGAGACCCAGTACTTC.

V and J are TRBV19 and TRBJ1-1, with D perhaps TRBD1 (5 bases). Germline CDR1 and CDR2: LNHDA and SQIVND (reference sequence). Trimming left V 0 bases short and J 10 bases short, with 12 bases between. The CDR3 length is 13 residues. Here the CDR3 reads CASSIDQGDRAFF. CDR3 nucleotide sequence: TGTGCCAGTAGTATAGATCAAGGGGATAGAGCTTTCTTT.

The V and J genes are TRBV5-1 and TRBJ2-1; TRBD2 matches 11 bases. After removal of 4 bases from V and 10 bases from J, the junction contained 13 bases not matched to a gene. The CDR3 loop spans 16 amino acids. CDR1 SGHRS and CDR2 YFSETQ come from the germline V gene. The CDR3 spells CASSGPGTSGSGEQFF. CDR3 nucleotides: TGCGCCAGCAGCGGTCCGGGGACTAGCGGAAGTGGGGAGCAGTTCTTC.

This clone was seen only once. The chain uses TRBV9 and TRBJ2-1, with D tentatively TRBD2 (5 bases). This CDR3 region has 15 residues. Germline V lookup: CDR1 SGDLS, CDR2 YYNGEE. V was clipped by 3 bases and J by 2 bases, with 12 bases between them. CDR3 amino acids: CASSETGGTYNEQFF. CDR3 DNA sequence: TGTGCCAGCAGCGAAACCGGAGGCACCTACAATGAGCAGTTCTTC. Combining the CDR3 with reference TRBV9 and TRBJ2-1 gives the whole variable domain DSGVTQTPKHLITATGQRVTLRCSPRSGDLSVYWYQQSLDQGLQFLIQYYNGEERAKGNILERFSAQQFPDLHSELNLSSLELGDSALYFCASSETGGTYNEQFFGPGTRLTVL.

The rearrangement joins TRBV29-1 to TRBJ1-1; 7 nucleotides align to TRBD1. V gave up 5 bases and J gave up 3 bases; unmatched junction bases: 3. Germline CDR1 reads SQVTM; CDR2 reads ANQGSEA. This CDR3 has 12 amino acids. DNA of the CDR3: TGCAGCGTTCGGGACAGCGACACTGAAGCTTTCTTT. Its protein is CSVRDSDTEAFF.

The rearrangement links TRBV5-1 to TRBJ2-7, with 7 bases lining up with TRBD1. Losses at the gene ends were 3 bases for V and 0 bases for J; bases not matched to a gene: 9. Germline V gives CDR1 SGHRS, CDR2 YFSETQ. The CDR3 is made up of 16 amino acids. The CDR3 loop reads CASSWGQTSSSYEQYF. The CDR3 coding sequence is TGCGCCAGCAGCTGGGGACAGACCTCGAGCTCCTACGAGCAGTACTTC.